The sequence of this T cell receptor (beta chain) was determined in a study of blood T cell repertoires in COVID-19 (dated by TCRdb to about 2020). With regard to the full study: Collaborator samples came from the United States, Italy and Spain and covered acute and convalescent phases of COVID-19. Deeply sampled blood TCRbeta repertoires from subjects exposed to, actively infected with, or recovered from COVID-19 were included in the dataset. Samples were obtained from the ongoing ImmuneRACE study (first 160 participants) and from some 1,200 subjects provided by 6 global collaborators. The material from the prospective study consisted of cDNA or gDNA derived from T cells, B-cell-depleted T cells, or PBMCs. The repertoires were released in a freely available public database intended as a resource for research on the immune response to SARS-CoV-2. Sample metadata almost always included a de-identified subject ID, COVID-19 status, age in years and sex. Where available, HLA class I and class II types were obtained from metadata supplied by the sample provider rather than from assay-based typing. Points the paper makes about the study in general: The quantity of clinical and demographic metadata differed by source and by participant and was supplied without curation.

TCRbeta CDR3 regions were amplified from genomic DNA using the immunoSEQ Assay, a bias-controlled multiplex PCR. For the original study's pipeline: Within the assay, amplification of reference gene primers was used to estimate how many nucleated cells each sample contained. To quantify the absolute abundance of each unique TCRbeta CDR3 rearrangement, sequence reads were collapsed and filtered. For each sample, productive Simpson clonality was calculated as the square root of Simpson's diversity index across productive rearrangements. Entries here come from immuneACCESS through TCRdb and include only in-frame sequences with V and J called. Some clones fail to appear in such tables; in the studies checked, an unresolved V gene covers under half of the shortfall, and the cause of the remainder is unknown. The DNA gave D and trimming, while V, J and clone size come from that table. For this sample there are fewer than 250,000 clones; 70% to 85% appear just once. The ten largest account for about 3.5% of the sample.

In the germline V gene, CDR1 corresponds to SGHRS and CDR2 to YFSETQ. Germline trimming: 5 bases from V, 9 bases from J; junction bases outside gene matches: 9. There are 14 amino acids in the CDR3, from cysteine to phenylalanine inclusive. The CDR3 DNA has 42 bases and is translated from base 1. Enrolling through a virtual design, the prospective study's participants ranged in age from roughly 18 to 95 years and lived across about two dozen United States geographic areas. In the prospective study, cohorts were assigned on the basis of participant-reported clinical history obtained from a screening survey and a study questionnaire. ImmuneRACE Cohort 3 recovered participants were defined by two consecutive negative NP/OP PCR tests, healthcare professional clearance, or symptom resolution. Each participant in the prospective study had whole blood, serum and a nasopharyngeal or oropharyngeal swab collected by mobile phlebotomists. Over a roughly 2-month period, participants in the prospective study had the option of providing additional blood draws and questionnaires. Prospective study blood samples were shipped either frozen or at room temperature before DNA extraction.

With respect to this clone: The antigen it recognizes is unknown. No clone much larger than this one lies a single base away; base qualities are absent.

This receptor chain uses TRBV5-1 and TRBJ2-2, with 8 bases matching TRBD2. Sample: PBMCs or T cells enriched from blood (not recorded which). This sequence was found in a woman younger than 45 who had recovered from COVID-19. The DNA sequence follows: TGCGCCAGCAGTAGCGGGACGATGGTTTGGGAGCTGTTTTTT. It encodes CASSSGTMVWELFF.